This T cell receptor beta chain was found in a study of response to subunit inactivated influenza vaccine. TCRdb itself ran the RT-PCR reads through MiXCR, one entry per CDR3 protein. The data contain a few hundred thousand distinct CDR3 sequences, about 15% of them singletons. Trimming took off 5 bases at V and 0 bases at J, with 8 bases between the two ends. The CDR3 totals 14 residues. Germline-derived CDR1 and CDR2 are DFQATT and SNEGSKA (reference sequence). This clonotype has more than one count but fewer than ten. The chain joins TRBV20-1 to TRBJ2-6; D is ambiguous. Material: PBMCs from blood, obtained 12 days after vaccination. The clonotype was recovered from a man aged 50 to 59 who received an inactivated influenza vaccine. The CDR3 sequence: CSAFQLSGANVLTF. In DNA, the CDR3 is TGCAGTGCTTTTCAGCTCTCTGGGGCCAACGTCCTGACTTTC.